A single sample is the source of the 14 T cell receptor beta chains below, sequenced in a study of cytomegalovirus exposure and HLA in healthy donors. The primer mix had 60 Vbeta and 13 Jbeta primers. Some clones are missing from TCRdb's copy, which holds only in-frame ones; the method was immunoSEQ multiplex PCR. Altogether about 90,000 clones are present, about two thirds being singletons, with the ten largest covering around 5%. The sequencing sample was made of PBMCs. The receptors stem from a woman younger than 45 in good health and CMV-seropositive.

This clone was seen more than once but under ten times. The rearrangement links TRBV7-6 to TRBJ2-7; 7 nucleotides align to TRBD1. V was clipped by 5 bases and J by 2 bases; unmatched bases: 9. The CDR3 runs 15 residues. CDR1 and CDR2 from the germline V gene are SGHVS and FNYEAQ. This CDR3 is CASSLRQGTTYEQYF. As DNA, the CDR3 is TGTGCCAGCAGCCTTAGACAGGGAACGACCTACGAGCAGTACTTC.

The V call is TRBV6-5, the J call TRBJ2-5; TRBD2 matches at 9 bases. The J segment lost 5 bases and the V segment lost 6 bases, leaving 10 bases of the junction unmatched. Germline lookup yields CDR1 MNHEY and CDR2 SVGAGI. This CDR3 is 15 amino acids long. CDR3 amino acids: CASSRGLAGAETQYF. The CDR3 nucleotides read TGTGCCAGCAGCCGGGGACTAGCTGGCGCGGAGACCCAGTACTTC.

The chain carries TRBV2 and TRBJ1-6, with a weak D call TRBD1 (6 bases). Looked up from germline, CDR1 is SNHLY and CDR2 is FYNNEI. Trimming pared 2 bases from V and 5 bases from J, leaving 13 bases between. The CDR3 sequence is 16 residues long. In nucleotides, the CDR3 is TGTGCCAGCAGTGAAAAGGGCAGGGGAAATAATTCACCCCTCCACTTT. It translates to CASSEKGRGNNSPLHF.

The chain carries TRBV19 and TRBJ1-5, with TRBD1 as a possible D gene (5 bases). Deletions cut 6 bases from V and 0 bases from J, with 12 bases between. CDR1 and CDR2 (germline): LNHDA, SQIVND (reference sequence). CDR3 size: 15 residues. CDR3 in amino acids: CASSSGFNSNQPQHF. DNA of the CDR3: TGTGCCAGTAGCTCAGGGTTCAATAGCAATCAGCCCCAGCATTTT.

CDR3 DNA: TGCAGCGTTGAAGATCGGGGCCAAGAGACCCAGTACTTC. This codes for CSVEDRGQETQYF. The chain is built from TRBV29-1 and TRBJ2-5, with D possibly TRBD2 on 5 matching bases. CDR1 SQVTM and CDR2 ANQGSEA come from the germline V gene. Trimming pared 0 bases from V and 1 base from J, leaving 6 bases between. This CDR3 is built from 13 residues. Combining the CDR3 with reference TRBV29-1 and TRBJ2-5 gives the whole variable domain SAVISQKPSRDICQRGTSLTIQCQVDSQVTMMFWYRQQPGQSLTLIATANQGSEATYESGFVIDKFPISRPNLTFSTLTVSNMSPEDSSIYLCSVEDRGQETQYFGPGTRLLVL.

This chain connects TRBV5-1 to TRBJ1-3, with D possibly matching TRBD1 (6 bases). This CDR3 region has 14 residues. Between the trimmed V and J ends, which lost 4 bases and 1 base, there was a span of 9 bases. Looked up from germline, CDR1 is SGHRS and CDR2 is YFSETQ. The CDR3 DNA sequence: TGCGCCAGCAGCCCAACAGGGTCTGGAAACACCATATATTTT. Residues: CASSPTGSGNTIYF.

As to this clone: Germline and junction disagree at one end, which may indicate a read error. The chain carries TRBV5-4 and TRBJ2-3; 10 positions match TRBD1. Germline V gene lookup returns CDR1 SGHNT and CDR2 YYREEE (reference sequence). The CDR3 is made up of 15 amino acids. The CDR3 loop reads CASRLDRGRSDTQYF. The CDR3 nucleotides are TGTGCCAGCAGATTGGACAGGGGGAGATCGGATACGCAGTATTTT. Supplemented by reference TRBV5-4 and TRBJ2-3, the full variable domain reads ETGVTQSPTHLIKTRGQQVTLRCSSQSGHNTVSWYQQALGQGPQFIFQYYREEENGRGNFPPRFSGLQFPNYSSELNVNALELDDSALYLCASRLDRGRSDTQYFGPGTRLTVL.

The chain carries TRBV19 and TRBJ1-6; no clear D. Between the trimmed V and J ends, which lost 2 bases and 10 bases, there was a span of 18 bases. The germline gives CDR1 LNHDA, CDR2 SQIVND (reference sequence). The CDR3 spans 16 residues. The CDR3 DNA is TGTGCCAGTAGTATAAGTTTTGGCGACCCGGGGTCACCCCTCCACTTT. Protein product: CASSISFGDPGSPLHF.

The V and J genes are TRBV18 and TRBJ1-1; 7 positions agree with TRBD1. The CDR3 runs to 14 residues. After removal of 2 bases from V and 3 bases from J, the junction contained 3 bases not matched to a gene. Germline-derived CDR1 and CDR2 are KGHSH and LQKENI. CDR3 nucleotide sequence: TGTGCCAGCTCACCAGCTACAGGGGACACTGAAGCTTTCTTT. Amino acids: CASSPATGDTEAFF. Full variable domain (rest looked up from reference TRBV18 and TRBJ1-1): NAGVMQNPRHLVRRRGQEARLRCSPMKGHSHVYWYRQLPEEGLKFMVYLQKENIIDESGMPKERFSAEFPKEGPSILRIQQVVRGDSAAYFCASSPATGDTEAFFGQGTRLTVV.

The chain carries TRBV28 and TRBJ2-3; D is unclear. The CDR3 runs to 14 residues. The germline V and J ends were trimmed by 5 bases and 8 bases, with 17 bases remaining between them. Per the germline V gene, CDR1 is MDHEN and CDR2 is SYDVKM. The CDR3 loop is CASSPPPITGTQYF. Written as DNA, the CDR3 is TGTGCCAGCAGTCCTCCCCCCATAACGGGTACGCAGTATTTT.

This chain links TRBV30 with TRBJ1-1; the match to TRBD1 covers 9 bases. J gave up 0 bases and V 5 bases, and 16 bases lay outside the gene matches. CDR3 length: 18 residues. Germline CDR1 and CDR2: GTSNPN and SVGIG (reference sequence). The CDR3 region has the DNA TGTGCCTGGGGGGGGACAGGGTTGTTATCGGGTCTGAACACTGAAGCTTTCTTT. Encoded protein: CAWGGTGLLSGLNTEAFF. Using reference TRBV30 and TRBJ1-1 for the parts outside the CDR3, the full variable domain is SQTIHQWPATLVQPVGSPLSLECTVEGTSNPNLYWYRQAAGRGLQLLFYSVGIGQISSEVPQNLSASRPQDRQFILSSKKLLLSDSGFYLCAWGGTGLLSGLNTEAFFGQGTRLTVV.

This clone was counted between two and nine times. The chain links TRBV19 to TRBJ1-6, with TRBD1 matching 8 bases. V trimming: 7 bases; J trimming: 9 bases; junction bases outside the gene matches: 8. The CDR3 totals 14 residues. The germline CDR1 and CDR2 sequences are LNHDA and SQIVND (reference sequence). The CDR3 protein is CASTPGQVFSPLHF. The CDR3, as DNA: TGTGCCAGTACCCCGGGACAGGTCTTTTCACCCCTCCACTTT.

The chain is built from TRBV18 and TRBJ1-2; TRBD1 agrees at 7 bases. Trimming took 8 bases from V and 1 from J; bases not matched to a gene: 7. This CDR3 comprises 14 residues. CDR1 is KGHSH, CDR2 LQKENI, per germline. CDR3 sequence reads: CASTTGQHNYGYTF. The CDR3 nucleotides are TGTGCCAGCACGACGGGACAGCATAACTATGGCTACACCTTC.

The chain recombines TRBV29-1 with TRBJ2-1; 12 bases map to TRBD2. The CDR3 length is 15 residues. V was clipped by 3 bases and J by 6 bases; unmatched bases: 6. The V gene's germline CDR1 is SQVTM and CDR2 ANQGSEA. CDR3 bases: TGCAGCGTTGACGGGCTAGCGGGGGGGACCAATGAGCAGTTCTTC. This translates into CSVDGLAGGTNEQFF.